This TCR beta chain was identified in a study of T cells in Graves' hyperthyroidism and ophthalmopathy. Study observations and caveats: Blood also contained most expanded thyroid clonotypes above 0.001.

Regions amplified from RNA transcripts were the TCR beta CDR3 regions. The TCR CDR3 first-round RT-PCR relied on the HTBI primer set. MiXCR was run by TCRdb on the multiplex PCR reads, yielding one entry per CDR3 protein. The sample consists of some 550,000 distinct CDR3 sequences, roughly 16% of them appearing once. This clonotype has ten or more counts. What it binds is unknown. The trim removed 0 bases at V and 5 bases at J, leaving 4 bases unmatched. Germline lookup yields CDR1 MNHNY and CDR2 SVGAGI (reference sequence). The length of the CDR3 is 15 residues. This TCR was recovered from a middle-aged woman with Graves' ophthalmopathy. The V gene is TRBV6-6, the J gene TRBJ2-3; 8 bases agree with TRBD1. The sample consisted of blood. The CDR3 loop reads CASSYSDRVGDTQYF. The DNA of the CDR3 is TGTGCCAGCAGTTACTCGGACAGGGTCGGAGATACGCAGTATTTT.